This paragraph covers one T cell receptor beta chain sequence. Its antigen is undetermined. The data were obtained in a study of cytomegalovirus exposure and HLA in healthy donors. Overall study results and limits: Cytomegalovirus-associated TCR beta chains were listed, numbering 164. According to an earlier analysis, most TCR beta V segments yielded productive rearrangements about 87% or about 30% of the time.

13 Jbeta primers and 60 Vbeta primers were used for the PCR. Per the original methods: Unique TCR beta chains numbered approximately 80 million in a later analysis, with roughly 10 million shared. Clones were read by immunoSEQ multiplex PCR, and TCRdb kept only the in-frame ones, dropping some. V and J calls and clone size follow that table, whereas D and trimming were derived from the DNA. Here the sample spans about 190,000 clones, about 81% being singletons. V lost 6 bases, J lost 10 bases, and 18 bases lay in between. The CDR3 extends over 13 amino acids. Germline V gives CDR1 MNHEY, CDR2 SVGAGI. This chain links TRBV6-5 with TRBJ1-1; no clear D gene. The clonotype comes from a man aged 25-45 years in good health and CMV-seropositive. Sequenced input: PBMCs. The CDR3 spells CASSSRTGVRAFF. In nucleotides, the CDR3 is TGTGCCAGCAGCTCTAGGACGGGAGTGAGAGCTTTCTTT.